Listed here are 27 T cell receptor beta chains from one sample, sequenced in a study of identifying expanded T cells in peripheral blood. Here immunoSEQ multiplex PCR was the method, and the copy in TCRdb shows in-frame clones only, minus some. The sample has about 94,000 clones; 88% are singletons. The sequenced material came from blood. These TCRs come from a person aged 18 to 70 in good health.

This clone showed up just once. The chain is built from TRBV19 and TRBJ2-7, with 7 positions matching TRBD1. Germline V gene data show CDR1 as LNHDA and CDR2 as SQIVND (reference sequence). Trimming removed 5 bases from V and 2 bases from J; junction bases left unmatched: 9. The CDR3 is 15 amino acids. The CDR3 here is CASSVAGTVTYEQYF. For the CDR3, the DNA is TGTGCCAGTAGTGTAGCCGGGACAGTAACCTACGAGCAGTACTTC. Full variable domain (missing parts from reference TRBV19 and TRBJ2-7): DGGITQSPKYLFRKEGQNVTLSCEQNLNHDAMYWYRQDPGQGLRLIYYSQIVNDFQKGDIAEGYSVSREKKESFPLTVTSAQKNPTAFYLCASSVAGTVTYEQYFGPGTRLTVT.

CDR3 DNA sequence: TGTGCCTGGAGCCGTACGTGGGGGCAAGGGGCCAACGTCCTGACTTTC. It translates to CAWSRTWGQGANVLTF. The chain links TRBV30 to TRBJ2-6, with TRBD1 as a possible D gene (6 bases). The germline gives CDR1 GTSNPN, CDR2 SVGIG (reference sequence). With 3 bases removed from V and 4 bases from J, the gap between germline ends came to 16 bases. This CDR3 has 16 residues.

This clone was picked up a small number of times. The chain has TRBV19 and TRBJ1-1; D is unclear. The CDR3 totals 13 residues. The germline gives CDR1 LNHDA, CDR2 SQIVND (reference sequence). Trimming removed 7 bases from V and 3 bases from J, with 12 bases in between. CDR3 loop: CASKDLGYTEAFF. The CDR3 region has the DNA TGTGCCAGTAAGGATCTGGGGTACACTGAAGCTTTCTTT.

CDR3 nucleotides: TGTGCCAGCAGTTTACTCGGTCCGAACACTGAAGCTTTCTTT. This encodes CASSLLGPNTEAFF. The chain joins TRBV27 to TRBJ1-1; D unresolved. Germline-derived CDR1 and CDR2 are MNHEY and SMNVEV (reference sequence). V lost 2 bases, J lost 1 base, and 8 bases lay in between. CDR3 size: 14 residues.

The chain joins TRBV9 to TRBJ1-4; TRBD1 agrees at 10 bases. Trimming removed 3 bases from V and 6 bases from J; junction bases left unmatched: 5. Germline V gene data show CDR1 as SGDLS and CDR2 as YYNGEE. This CDR3 region has 15 residues. Written as DNA, the CDR3 is TGTGCCAGCAGCGCAGACAGGGGGCCGGATGAAAAACTGTTTTTT. It specifies CASSADRGPDEKLFF.

This sequence joins TRBV29-1 and TRBJ2-1; D call uncertain. The V gene's germline CDR1 is SQVTM and CDR2 ANQGSEA. Between the trimmed V and J ends, which lost 4 bases and 5 bases, there was a span of 6 bases. This CDR3 contains 11 residues. The CDR3 bases are TGCAGCGTTGCCCGCGACAATGAGCAGTTCTTC. Translation: CSVARDNEQFF.

This clone has only one observation. The rearrangement uses TRBV30 and TRBJ2-1; D is tentatively TRBD1 or TRBD2 (6 bases each). The CDR3 length is 13 residues. The ends were cut back, 2 bases at V and 5 bases at J, with 10 bases in the middle. Looked up from germline, CDR1 is GTSNPN and CDR2 is SVGIG (reference sequence). This chain's CDR3 is CAWSRGANNEQFF. The CDR3 nucleotides are TGTGCCTGGAGTAGGGGGGCTAACAATGAGCAGTTCTTC.

The chain combines TRBV14 with TRBJ2-2; D call uncertain. This CDR3 region has 15 residues. Germline CDR1 reads SGHDN; CDR2 reads FVKESK. Trimming left V 4 bases short and J 1 base short, with 10 bases between. CDR3 amino acids: CASSRSVQNTGELFF. CDR3 in DNA: TGTGCCAGCAGCCGTTCGGTTCAGAACACCGGGGAGCTGTTTTTT.

The chain couples TRBV4-2 to TRBJ1-2, with D maybe TRBD1 (6 bases). CDR1 and CDR2 (germline): LGHNA, YNFKEQ. V lost 3 bases to trimming and J lost 7 bases, with 21 bases between them. The CDR3 sequence is 16 residues long. The CDR3 is CASSQEVVQGASGYTF. CDR3 coding DNA: TGTGCCAGCAGCCAGGAGGTCGTACAGGGAGCCTCTGGCTACACCTTC.

This clone is a singleton in its sample. CDR3 bases: TGTGCCAGCAGCTTAGCGGGGGGGTATCAGGATACGCAGTATTTT. Its translation: CASSLAGGYQDTQYF. This rearrangement joins TRBV11-1 to TRBJ2-3; 7 bases align to TRBD2. The CDR3 contains 15 residues. The junction had 6 bases not matched to a gene; V was cut back by 0 bases and J by 6 bases. Looked up from germline, CDR1 is SGHAT and CDR2 is FQDESV (reference sequence).

The chain couples TRBV7-6 to TRBJ2-7; 10 bases fit TRBD2. Per germline, CDR1 SGHVS and CDR2 FNYEAQ. The CDR3 loop spans 15 amino acids. V was clipped by 5 bases and J by 4 bases; unmatched bases: 8. The DNA for the CDR3 is TGTGCCAGCAGCCCAGCTAGCGGGGGCCCTTACGAGCAGTACTTC. This codes for CASSPASGGPYEQYF.

This clone was recorded once. The V call is TRBV19, the J call TRBJ1-4; D is unresolved. V dropped 5 bases and J dropped 6 bases, with 16 bases sitting between them. CDR3 length equals 15 residues. CDR1 and CDR2 from the germline V gene are LNHDA and SQIVND (reference sequence). CDR3 bases: TGTGCCAGTAGTTTCGAGGAGCCGTGGGATGAAAAACTGTTTTTT. This sequence encodes CASSFEEPWDEKLFF.

The J gene is TRBJ2-7, the V gene TRBV6-5, with D unresolved. The germline V gene encodes CDR1 MNHEY and CDR2 SVGAGI. This CDR3 is built from 14 residues. V lost 0 bases, J lost 5 bases, and 11 bases lay in between. The CDR3 is CASSYSRVLDEQYF. The CDR3 coding sequence is TGTGCCAGCAGTTACTCTAGGGTTCTGGACGAGCAGTACTTC.

This rearrangement joins TRBV11-2 to TRBJ2-5, with D possibly being TRBD2 (6 bases). This CDR3 has 13 amino acids. V was trimmed by 5 bases and J by 1 base, leaving 8 bases between them. Germline CDR1 reads SGHAT; CDR2 reads FQNNGV. As DNA, the CDR3 is TGTGCCAGCAGCAGGGGACTCCAAGAGACCCAGTACTTC. Protein sequence: CASSRGLQETQYF.

The chain links TRBV4-1 to TRBJ2-3; possible D gene TRBD2, 6 bases. Per germline, CDR1 MGHRA and CDR2 YSYEKL. With 6 bases removed from V and 3 bases from J, the gap between germline ends came to 19 bases. The CDR3 loop spans 16 amino acids. The CDR3 spells CASSGGSGPGTDTQYF. The CDR3 region has the DNA TGCGCCAGCAGTGGGGGGTCAGGGCCTGGGACAGATACGCAGTATTTT.

This clone has just a few counts. The chain is built from TRBV6-6 and TRBJ1-2; the D gene is possibly TRBD1 (5 bases). The CDR3 runs to 14 residues. CDR1 and CDR2 from the germline V gene are MNHNY and SVGAGI (reference sequence). Between the trimmed V and J ends, which lost 6 bases and 4 bases, there was a span of 15 bases. The CDR3 DNA sequence: TGTGCCAGCAGGGGGGAGGTGACCGCCTATGGCTACACCTTC. Translating it yields CASRGEVTAYGYTF.

This clone was detected once. The genes are TRBV30 and TRBJ2-5; possibly TRBD1 or TRBD2 for D (6 bases each). Trimming took off 4 bases at V and 7 bases at J, with 16 bases between the two ends. This CDR3 is 13 amino acids long. Germline CDR1 GTSNPN, CDR2 SVGIG (reference sequence). DNA for the CDR3: TGTGCCTGGAACCTTCGGGGGCTTGGGACCCAGTACTTC. The encoded protein is CAWNLRGLGTQYF.

V and J are TRBV19 and TRBJ1-3; D might be TRBD1 (5 bases). Trimming removed 4 bases at V and 6 bases at J, with 16 bases between. CDR3 length: 15 residues. Germline CDR1 is LNHDA and CDR2 is SQIVND (reference sequence). The CDR3 DNA is TGTGCCAGTAGTACAATGGGGACGGTGGAAAACACCATATATTTT. Residues: CASSTMGTVENTIYF.

This chain connects TRBV10-1 to TRBJ1-6; tentatively, D is TRBD1 (6 bases). Germline loops: CDR1 WNHNN, CDR2 SYGVQD (reference sequence). V dropped 3 bases and J dropped 10 bases, with 22 bases sitting between them. The CDR3 is 17 residues long. Here the CDR3 DNA reads TGCGCCAGCAGTGATCCCTATAACAGGGAATGGGAGTCACCCCTCCACTTT. It encodes CASSDPYNREWESPLHF.

The chain has TRBV18 and TRBJ2-7; D remains ambiguous. Trimming removed 2 bases at V and 6 bases at J, with 8 bases between. Germline CDR1 is KGHSH and CDR2 is LQKENI. The CDR3 spans 12 residues. The CDR3: CASSPVEAEQYF. The CDR3 region has the DNA TGTGCCAGCTCACCAGTGGAAGCCGAGCAGTACTTC.

This chain uses TRBV10-3 with TRBJ2-5; 7 nucleotides agree with TRBD2. The germline CDR1 and CDR2 sequences are ENHRY and SYGVKD. The CDR3 runs to 15 residues. V gave up 0 bases and J gave up 2 bases; unmatched junction bases: 3. CDR3 nucleotides: TGTGCCATCAGTGAGTCTGGGACTACACAAGAGACCCAGTACTTC. Translation: CAISESGTTQETQYF.

This clone was found a few times. The chain uses TRBV7-9 and TRBJ1-4; D is unclear. In germline, CDR1 is SEHNR, CDR2 FQNEAQ (reference sequence). The CDR3 consists of 14 residues. Trimming took 5 bases from V and 5 from J, leaving 12 bases between them. The CDR3 reads CASSIRERNEKLFF. In DNA form, the CDR3 reads TGTGCCAGCAGCATCCGGGAGCGGAATGAAAAACTGTTTTTT.

There are many counts of this clone. CDR3 DNA sequence: TGTGCCAGCAGTGACGGGGCAAGTAATTCACCCCTCCACTTT. Encoded protein: CASSDGASNSPLHF. J is TRBJ1-6 and V is TRBV6-1, with D possibly being TRBD1 (5 bases). V was shortened by 3 bases and J by 6 bases, with 9 bases between the two germline ends. From germline, CDR1 is MNHNS and CDR2 SASEGT. The CDR3 is 14 amino acids.

V and J are TRBV29-1 and TRBJ1-1; possibly TRBD1 for D (6 bases). Germline CDR1 is SQVTM and CDR2 is ANQGSEA. Trimming took 6 bases from V and 2 from J, leaving 16 bases between them. There are 14 residues in the CDR3. The CDR3 loop reads CSVGPKTGNTEAFF. CDR3 nucleotides: TGCAGCGTCGGGCCTAAGACAGGTAACACTGAAGCTTTCTTT. Full variable domain (missing parts from reference TRBV29-1 and TRBJ1-1): SAVISQKPSRDICQRGTSLTIQCQVDSQVTMMFWYRQQPGQSLTLIATANQGSEATYESGFVIDKFPISRPNLTFSTLTVSNMSPEDSSIYLCSVGPKTGNTEAFFGQGTRLTVV.

This clone came up once. The rearrangement links TRBV7-2 to TRBJ1-5; weak D call: TRBD1 (6 bases). The CDR3 spans 15 residues. CDR1 is SGHTA and CDR2 is FQGNSA in the germline V gene. Trimming pared 4 bases from V and 2 bases from J, leaving 12 bases between. The CDR3 sequence: CASSSHRARNQPQHF. Written as DNA, the CDR3 is TGTGCCAGCAGCTCCCACAGGGCCCGCAATCAGCCCCAGCATTTT.

The chain couples TRBV19 to TRBJ2-5; TRBD1 matches 8 bases. CDR3 length: 12 residues. From germline, CDR1 is LNHDA and CDR2 SQIVND (reference sequence). The CDR3 region is CPLQGEEETQYF. For the CDR3, the DNA is TGTCCTTTACAGGGGGAGGAAGAGACCCAGTACTTC.

A single count supports this clone. This chain links TRBV6-5 with TRBJ2-7; D is undetermined. Germline loops: CDR1 MNHEY, CDR2 SVGAGI. This CDR3 has 14 residues. Trimming left V 0 bases short and J 3 bases short, with 9 bases between. CDR3 protein: CASSYSASIYEQYF. In DNA, the CDR3 is TGTGCCAGCAGTTACTCGGCAAGTATCTACGAGCAGTACTTC.